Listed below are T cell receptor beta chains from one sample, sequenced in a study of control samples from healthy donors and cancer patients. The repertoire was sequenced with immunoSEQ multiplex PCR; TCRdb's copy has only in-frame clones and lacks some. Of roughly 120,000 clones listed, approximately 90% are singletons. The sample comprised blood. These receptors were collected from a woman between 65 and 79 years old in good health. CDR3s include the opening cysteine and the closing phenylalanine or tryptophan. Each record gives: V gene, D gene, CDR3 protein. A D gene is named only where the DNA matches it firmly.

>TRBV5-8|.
CASSFWTYEQYF
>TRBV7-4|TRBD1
CASSPREGADTEAFF
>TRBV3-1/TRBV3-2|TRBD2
CASSPPSHSSGGGDTQYF
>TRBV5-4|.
CASSLVAEGETQYF
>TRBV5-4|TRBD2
CASSVGGGNEQFF
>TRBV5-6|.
CASSLHHYGEKLFF
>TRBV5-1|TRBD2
CASSLDASGGIIEQFF
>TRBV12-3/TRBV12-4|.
CATVENTEAFF
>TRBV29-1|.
CSVELYGTDTQYF
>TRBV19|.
CASSTPLDRSGELFF
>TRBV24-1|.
CATSDFRDLAGELFF
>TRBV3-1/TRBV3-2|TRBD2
CASQPGLAKADTQYF
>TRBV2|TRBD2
CAGTTSGGIDTQYF
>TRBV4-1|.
CASSLRDNYGYTF
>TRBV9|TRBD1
CASTPGQGAYEQYF
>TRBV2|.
CASSQSGNGYTF
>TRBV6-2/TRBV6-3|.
CASSYGALVPTEAFF
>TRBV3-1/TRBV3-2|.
CASSQQGTYGAFF
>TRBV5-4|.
CASSPRQPVNSPLHF
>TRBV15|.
CATSSTAITDYGYTF
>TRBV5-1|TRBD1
CASSPGTVGNEQFF
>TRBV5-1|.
CASSSQGGLDIQYF
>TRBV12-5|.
CASGFGWSATDTEAFF
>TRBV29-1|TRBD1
CSVSGQTSNGYTF
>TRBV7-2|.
CASSFSETQYF
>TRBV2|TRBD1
CASSGETGTEQYF
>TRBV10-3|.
CATRRPSSYNEQFF
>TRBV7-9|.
CASSGGDHQPQHF
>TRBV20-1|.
CSPQENTEAFF
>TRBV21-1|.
CASSKASENTQYF
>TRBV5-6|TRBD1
CASSSRTGSSYEQYF
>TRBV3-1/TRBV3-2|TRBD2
CASSQPGLADQETQYF
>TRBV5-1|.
CASSLGWTDLSGANVLTF